This is a list of T cell receptor beta chains from one sample in a study of Graves' ophthalmopathy and Graves' hyperthyroidism. Via MiXCR, TCRdb re-called the multiplex PCR reads, giving one row per CDR3 protein. The table has 600,000 to 650,000 distinct CDR3 sequences, about 24% seen once. The sequenced sample was peripheral blood. Source of these receptors: a young woman with stable Graves' hyperthyroidism. Some clones in this sample may be carry-over from other donors' samples. CDR3s include the opening cysteine and the closing phenylalanine or tryptophan. The D gene is left open where the match is weak. Size tells how often a clone was seen (once, few, many) or the class of an expanded clone, and some rows leave it out.

CDR3aa | CDR3nt | j_gene | abundance | v_gene | d_gene
CASSSPWTGERADGYTF | TGTGCCAGCAGTTCCCCTTGGACAGGGGAGCGTGCTGATGGCTACACCTTC | TRBJ1-2 | - | TRBV28 | TRBD1
CSARDWRGRNQPQHF | TGCAGTGCCCGTGACTGGAGGGGGCGAAATCAGCCCCAGCATTTT | TRBJ1-5 | many | TRBV20-1 | TRBD1
CASKSTSGSETQYF | TGTGCCAGTAAATCGACTAGCGGGAGTGAGACCCAGTACTTC | TRBJ2-5 | many | TRBV19 | TRBD2
CASITGPGLNEQYF | TGTGCCAGCATCACTGGTCCGGGGTTGAACGAGCAGTACTTC | TRBJ2-7 | many | TRBV12-3/TRBV12-4 | -
CASNSLTGGFNSPLHF | TGTGCCAGCAACTCTTTGACAGGGGGCTTTAATTCACCCCTCCACTTT | TRBJ1-6 | - | TRBV7-9 | TRBD1
CASSLLGGLIGELFF | TGTGCCAGCAGCTTGCTAGGGGGCCTTATCGGGGAGCTGTTTTTT | TRBJ2-2 | - | TRBV3-1 | TRBD1
CASSEYASLPRRAPNNQPQHF | TGTGCCAGCAGTGAATATGCTTCCCTCCCCCGTCGGGCCCCGAACAATCAGCCCCAGCATTTT | TRBJ1-5 | - | TRBV25-1 | -
CASSPRVTGGETQYF | TGTGCCAGCTCACCGAGGGTGACAGGGGGAGAGACCCAGTACTTC | TRBJ2-5 | many | TRBV18 | TRBD1
CASSLESPGYGEQYF | TGTGCCAGCAGCCTAGAGTCCCCCGGGTACGGCGAGCAGTACTTC | TRBJ2-7 | few | TRBV3-1 | -
CASSHPQTNTEAFF | TGCGCCAGCAGCCATCCCCAGACGAACACTGAAGCTTTCTTT | TRBJ1-1 | many | TRBV4-1 | -
CASSCCFSSYEQYF | TGTGCCAGCAGCTGTTGTTTCAGCTCCTACGAGCAGTACTTC | TRBJ2-7 | many | TRBV7-2 | -
CASSARTGGGYTF | TGTGCCAGCAGCGCCCGCACAGGGGGTGGCTACACCTTC | TRBJ1-2 | many | TRBV7-9 | TRBD1
CASSHRVDGYTF | TGTGCCAGCAGCCACAGGGTCGATGGCTACACCTTC | TRBJ1-2 | many | TRBV12-3/TRBV12-4 | -
CASSLATGMSTEAFF | TGTGCCAGCAGTTTAGCGACAGGTATGAGCACTGAAGCTTTCTTT | TRBJ1-1 | many | TRBV12-3/TRBV12-4 | -
CASSLTQGAQANYGYTF | TGCGCCAGCAGCTTAACACAGGGGGCTCAAGCTAACTATGGCTACACCTTC | TRBJ1-2 | few | TRBV5-1 | TRBD1
CASSLQGTTQETQYF | TGTGCCAGCAGCCTACAGGGAACAACGCAAGAGACCCAGTACTTC | TRBJ2-5 | many | TRBV11-2 | -
CASSLGGPLYEQYF | TGTGCCAGCAGTCTGGGGGGGCCTCTCTACGAGCAGTACTTC | TRBJ2-7 | - | TRBV12-3/TRBV12-4 | -
CSASPPGTSGYEQYF | TGCAGTGCTAGTCCTCCCGGGACTAGCGGCTACGAGCAGTACTTC | TRBJ2-7 | many | TRBV20-1 | TRBD2
CASMWDFLQETQYF | TGTGCCAGCATGTGGGACTTCCTCCAAGAGACCCAGTACTTC | TRBJ2-5 | - | TRBV7-8 | -
CASSLPGPQETQYF | TGTGCCAGCAGTTTACCGGGACCCCAAGAGACCCAGTACTTC | TRBJ2-5 | - | TRBV28 | -
CASSSRQGEDEQYF | TGTGCCAGCAGTTCCCGACAGGGGGAAGATGAGCAGTACTTC | TRBJ2-7 | - | TRBV28 | TRBD1
CASRLRPGELFF | TGTGCCAGCAGGTTAAGACCCGGGGAGCTGTTTTTT | TRBJ2-2 | - | TRBV28 | -
CASSLRGPLLGYTF | TGTGCCAGCAGCTTACGGGGGCCCCTACTTGGCTACACCTTC | TRBJ1-2 | - | TRBV11-2 | -
CSGAGNTEAFF | TGCAGTGGGGCCGGGAACACTGAAGCTTTCTTT | TRBJ1-1 | many | TRBV20-1 | -
CASSHGRGTEAFF | TGTGCCAGCAGCCATGGGCGGGGCACTGAAGCTTTCTTT | TRBJ1-1 | few | TRBV6-1 | -
CSARSLRQETQYF | TGCAGTGCTAGATCCCTACGACAAGAGACCCAGTACTTC | TRBJ2-5 | many | TRBV20-1 | -
CASSVAGRGPYEQYF | TGTGCCAGCAGCGTAGCCGGACGGGGGCCCTACGAGCAGTACTTC | TRBJ2-7 | many | TRBV9 | -
CASSIGKRGSYEQYF | TGTGCCAGTAGTATTGGCAAGCGGGGCTCCTACGAGCAGTACTTC | TRBJ2-7 | - | TRBV19 | TRBD2